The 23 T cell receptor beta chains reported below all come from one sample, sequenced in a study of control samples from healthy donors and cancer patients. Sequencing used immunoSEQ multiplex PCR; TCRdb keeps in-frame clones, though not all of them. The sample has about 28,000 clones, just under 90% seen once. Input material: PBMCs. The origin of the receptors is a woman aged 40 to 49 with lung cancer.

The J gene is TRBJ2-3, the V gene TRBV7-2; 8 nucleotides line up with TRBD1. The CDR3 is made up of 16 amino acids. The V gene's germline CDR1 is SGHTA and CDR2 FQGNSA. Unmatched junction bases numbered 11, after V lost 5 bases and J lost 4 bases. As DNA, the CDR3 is TGTGCCAGCAGCGCAGGGGGCCCAGCCAGATCAGATACGCAGTATTTT. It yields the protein CASSAGGPARSDTQYF. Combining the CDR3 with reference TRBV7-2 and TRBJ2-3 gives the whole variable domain GAGVSQSPSNKVTEKGKDVELRCDPISGHTALYWYRQSLGQGLEFLIYFQGNSAPDKSGLPSDRFSAERTGGSVSTLTIQRTQQEDSAVYLCASSAGGPARSDTQYFGPGTRLTVL.

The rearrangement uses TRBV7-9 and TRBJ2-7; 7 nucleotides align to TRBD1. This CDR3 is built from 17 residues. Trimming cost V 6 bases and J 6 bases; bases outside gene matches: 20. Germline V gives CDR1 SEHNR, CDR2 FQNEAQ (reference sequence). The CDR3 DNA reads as TGTGCCAGCAGTTTAACGGATTGGGACAGCTCGCTTTTCGAGCAGTACTTC. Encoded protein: CASSLTDWDSSLFEQYF.

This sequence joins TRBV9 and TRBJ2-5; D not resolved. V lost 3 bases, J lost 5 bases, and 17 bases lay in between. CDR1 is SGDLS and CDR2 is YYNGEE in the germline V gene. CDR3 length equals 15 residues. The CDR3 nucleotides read TGTGCCAGCAGCGGAGGACGGGCGGTCAGGGAGACCCAGTACTTC. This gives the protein CASSGGRAVRETQYF.

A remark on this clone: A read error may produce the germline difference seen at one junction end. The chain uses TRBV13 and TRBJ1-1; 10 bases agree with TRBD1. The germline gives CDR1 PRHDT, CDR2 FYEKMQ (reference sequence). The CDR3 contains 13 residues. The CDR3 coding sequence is TGTGCCAGCAGCGGGGACAGGGGCCAAACAGGGATCTTT. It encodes CASSGDRGQTGIF.

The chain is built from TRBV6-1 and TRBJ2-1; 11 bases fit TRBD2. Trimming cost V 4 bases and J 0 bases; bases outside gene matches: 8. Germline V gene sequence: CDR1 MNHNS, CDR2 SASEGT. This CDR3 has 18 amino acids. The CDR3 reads CASSATSGVMSSYNEQFF. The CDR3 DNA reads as TGTGCCAGCAGTGCGACTAGCGGGGTAATGAGCTCCTACAATGAGCAGTTCTTC.

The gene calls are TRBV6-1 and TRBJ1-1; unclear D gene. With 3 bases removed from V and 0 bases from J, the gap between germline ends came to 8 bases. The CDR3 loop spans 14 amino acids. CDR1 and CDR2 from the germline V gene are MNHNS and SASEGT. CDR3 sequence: CASSDGLMNTEAFF. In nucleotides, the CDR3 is TGTGCCAGCAGTGACGGACTTATGAACACTGAAGCTTTCTTT.

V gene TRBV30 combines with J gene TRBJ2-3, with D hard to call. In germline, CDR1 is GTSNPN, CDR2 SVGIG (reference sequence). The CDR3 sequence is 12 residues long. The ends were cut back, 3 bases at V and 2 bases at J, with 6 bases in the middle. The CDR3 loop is CAWRIPTDTQYF. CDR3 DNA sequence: TGTGCCTGGAGGATACCCACAGATACGCAGTATTTT.

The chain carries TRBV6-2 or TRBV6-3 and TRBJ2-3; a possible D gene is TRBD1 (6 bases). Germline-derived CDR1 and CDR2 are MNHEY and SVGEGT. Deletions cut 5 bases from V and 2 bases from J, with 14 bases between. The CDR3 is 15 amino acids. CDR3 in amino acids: CASSATGRNTDTQYF. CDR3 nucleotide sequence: TGTGCCAGCAGTGCTACAGGGCGCAACACAGATACGCAGTATTTT.

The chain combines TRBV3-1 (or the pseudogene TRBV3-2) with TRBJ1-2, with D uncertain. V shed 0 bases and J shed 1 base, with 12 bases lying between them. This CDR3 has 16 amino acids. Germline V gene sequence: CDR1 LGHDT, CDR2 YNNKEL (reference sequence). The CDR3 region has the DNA TGTGCCAGCAGCCAAGATTTTACAGCGGTTAACTATGGCTACACCTTC. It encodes CASSQDFTAVNYGYTF.

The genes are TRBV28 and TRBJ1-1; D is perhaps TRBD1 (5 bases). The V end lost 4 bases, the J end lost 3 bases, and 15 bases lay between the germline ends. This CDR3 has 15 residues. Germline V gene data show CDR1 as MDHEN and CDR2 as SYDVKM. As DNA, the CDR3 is TGTGCCAGCAGTTACGGATCTGTGGGGGACACTGAAGCTTTCTTT. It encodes CASSYGSVGDTEAFF.

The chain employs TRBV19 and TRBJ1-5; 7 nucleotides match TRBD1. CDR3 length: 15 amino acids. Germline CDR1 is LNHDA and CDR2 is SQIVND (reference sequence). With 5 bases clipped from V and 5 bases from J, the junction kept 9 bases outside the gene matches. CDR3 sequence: CASSRRGRGDQPQHF. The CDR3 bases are TGTGCCAGTAGTCGGAGGGGCAGGGGGGATCAGCCCCAGCATTTT.

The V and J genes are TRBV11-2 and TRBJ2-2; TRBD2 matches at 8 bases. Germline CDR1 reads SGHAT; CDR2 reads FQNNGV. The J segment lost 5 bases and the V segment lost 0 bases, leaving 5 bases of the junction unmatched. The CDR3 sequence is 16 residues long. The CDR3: CASSLDVVAGTGELFF. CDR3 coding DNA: TGTGCCAGCAGCTTAGATGTGGTAGCGGGGACCGGGGAGCTGTTTTTT.

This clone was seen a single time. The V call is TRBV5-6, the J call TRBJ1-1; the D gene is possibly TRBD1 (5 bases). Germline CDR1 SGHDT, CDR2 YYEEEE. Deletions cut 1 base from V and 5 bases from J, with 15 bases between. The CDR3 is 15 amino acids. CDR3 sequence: CASSLPFGAGTEAFF. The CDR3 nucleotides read TGTGCCAGCAGCTTGCCTTTCGGGGCAGGGACTGAAGCTTTCTTT. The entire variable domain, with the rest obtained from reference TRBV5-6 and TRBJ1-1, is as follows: DAGVTQSPTHLIKTRGQQVTLRCSPKSGHDTVSWYQQALGQGPQFIFQYYEEEERQRGNFPDRFSGHQFPNYSSELNVNALLLGDSALYLCASSLPFGAGTEAFFGQGTRLTVV.

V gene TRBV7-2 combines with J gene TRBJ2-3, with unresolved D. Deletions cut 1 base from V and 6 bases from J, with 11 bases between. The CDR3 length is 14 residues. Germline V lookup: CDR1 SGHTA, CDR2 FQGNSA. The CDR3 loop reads CASSLVGPTDTQYF. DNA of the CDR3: TGTGCCAGCAGCTTAGTGGGCCCCACGGATACGCAGTATTTT.

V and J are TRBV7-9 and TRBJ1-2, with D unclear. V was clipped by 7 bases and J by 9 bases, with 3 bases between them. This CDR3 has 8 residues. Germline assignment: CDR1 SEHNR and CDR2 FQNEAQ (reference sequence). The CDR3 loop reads CASMRYTF. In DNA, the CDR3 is TGTGCCAGCATGCGCTACACCTTC.

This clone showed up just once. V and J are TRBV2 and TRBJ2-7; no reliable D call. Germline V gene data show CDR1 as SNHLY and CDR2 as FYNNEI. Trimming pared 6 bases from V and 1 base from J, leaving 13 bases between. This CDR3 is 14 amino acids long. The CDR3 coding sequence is TGTGCCAGCAGCGTAACCGGCCTTTCCTACGAGCAGTACTTC. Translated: CASSVTGLSYEQYF.

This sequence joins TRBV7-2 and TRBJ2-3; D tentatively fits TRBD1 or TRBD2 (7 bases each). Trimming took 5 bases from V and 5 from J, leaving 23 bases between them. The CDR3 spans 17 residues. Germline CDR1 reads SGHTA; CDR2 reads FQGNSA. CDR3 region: CASSPPSAGGGGDTQYF. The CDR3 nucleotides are TGTGCCAGCAGCCCCCCGTCTGCAGGGGGGGGTGGAGATACGCAGTATTTT.

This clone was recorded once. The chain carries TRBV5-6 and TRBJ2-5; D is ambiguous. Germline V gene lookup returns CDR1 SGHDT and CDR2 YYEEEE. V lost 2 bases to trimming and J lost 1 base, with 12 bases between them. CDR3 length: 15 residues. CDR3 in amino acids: CASSFENPTQETQYF. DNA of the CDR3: TGTGCCAGCAGCTTCGAGAACCCCACCCAAGAGACCCAGTACTTC.

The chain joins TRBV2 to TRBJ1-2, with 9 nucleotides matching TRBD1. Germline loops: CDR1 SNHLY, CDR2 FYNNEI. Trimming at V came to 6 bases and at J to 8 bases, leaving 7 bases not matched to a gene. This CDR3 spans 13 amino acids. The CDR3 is CASSRDRELGYTF. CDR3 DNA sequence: TGTGCCAGCAGCCGGGACAGGGAGTTGGGCTACACCTTC.

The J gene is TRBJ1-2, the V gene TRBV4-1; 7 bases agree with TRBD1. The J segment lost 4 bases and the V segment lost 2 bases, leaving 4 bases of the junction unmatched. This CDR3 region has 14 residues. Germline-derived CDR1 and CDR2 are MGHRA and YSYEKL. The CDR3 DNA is TGCGCCAGCAGCCAATACGGGACAGCCTATGGCTACACCTTC. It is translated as CASSQYGTAYGYTF.

The CDR3 sequence is CASSDGGEGDNEQFF. In DNA form, the CDR3 reads TGTGCCAGCAGTGATGGGGGGGAAGGTGACAATGAGCAGTTCTTC. The V and J genes are TRBV2 and TRBJ2-1, with TRBD2 matching over 7 bases. Trimming took 3 bases from V and 5 from J; bases not matched to a gene: 7. This CDR3 region has 15 residues. Germline V CDR1 and CDR2: SNHLY, FYNNEI.

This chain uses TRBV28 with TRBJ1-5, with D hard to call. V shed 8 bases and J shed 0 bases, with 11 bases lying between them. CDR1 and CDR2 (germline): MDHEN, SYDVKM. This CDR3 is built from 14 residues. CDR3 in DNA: TGTGCCAGCCAGTTGAGAACTAGCAATCAGCCCCAGCATTTT. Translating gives CASQLRTSNQPQHF.

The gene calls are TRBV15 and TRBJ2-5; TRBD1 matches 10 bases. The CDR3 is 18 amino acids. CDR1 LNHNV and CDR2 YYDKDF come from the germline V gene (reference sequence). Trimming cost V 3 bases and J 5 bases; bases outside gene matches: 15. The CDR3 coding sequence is TGTGCCACCAGCAGGGGGGACCTGACAGGGGGCCGTACGGAGACCCAGTACTTC. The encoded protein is CATSRGDLTGGRTETQYF.